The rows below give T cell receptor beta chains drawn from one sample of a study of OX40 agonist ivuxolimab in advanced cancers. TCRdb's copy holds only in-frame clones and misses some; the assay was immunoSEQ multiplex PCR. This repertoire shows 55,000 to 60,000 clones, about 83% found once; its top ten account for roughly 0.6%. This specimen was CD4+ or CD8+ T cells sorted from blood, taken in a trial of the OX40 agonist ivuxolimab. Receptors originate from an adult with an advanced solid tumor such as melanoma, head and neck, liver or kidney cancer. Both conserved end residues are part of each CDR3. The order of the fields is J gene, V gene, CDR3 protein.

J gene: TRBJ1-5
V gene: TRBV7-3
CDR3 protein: CASRLGASNQPQHF

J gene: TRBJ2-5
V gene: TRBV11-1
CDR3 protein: CASSLYGRGDQYF

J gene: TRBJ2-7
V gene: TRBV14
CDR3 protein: CASSRWGQGAYEQYF

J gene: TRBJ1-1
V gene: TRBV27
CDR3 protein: CASRLTRETEAFF

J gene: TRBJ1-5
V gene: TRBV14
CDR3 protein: CASSQAGYNQPQHF

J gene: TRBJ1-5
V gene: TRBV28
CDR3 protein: CASSKAITSNQPQHF

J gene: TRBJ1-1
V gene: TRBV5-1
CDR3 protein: CASRRREGMNTEAFF

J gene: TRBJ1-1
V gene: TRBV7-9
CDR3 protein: CASSLVQGMSTEAFF

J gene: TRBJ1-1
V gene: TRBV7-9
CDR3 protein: CASSPPALYPGVTEAFF

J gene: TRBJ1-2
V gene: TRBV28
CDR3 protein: CASTAGTGLGYTF

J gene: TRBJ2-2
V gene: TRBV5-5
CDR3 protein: CASRLPTGELFF

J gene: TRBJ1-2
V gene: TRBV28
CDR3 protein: CASSFNSYGYTF

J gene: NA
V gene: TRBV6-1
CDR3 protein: CASSSGTQTGHEQYF

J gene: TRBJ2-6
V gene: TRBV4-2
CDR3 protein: CASSQPGTGANVLTF

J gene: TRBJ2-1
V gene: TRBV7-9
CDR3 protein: CARTNDRGNEQFF

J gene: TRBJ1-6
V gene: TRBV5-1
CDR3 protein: CASSLEGSGDSPLHF

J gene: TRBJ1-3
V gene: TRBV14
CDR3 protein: CASSRLGFGNTIYF

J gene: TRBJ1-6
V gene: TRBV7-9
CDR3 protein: CASRFDRGDSPLHF

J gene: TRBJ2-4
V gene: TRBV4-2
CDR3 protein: CASSQGGATGPAKNIQYF

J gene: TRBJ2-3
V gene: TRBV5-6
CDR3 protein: CASSSGLATNGPDTQYF